This paragraph reports one T cell receptor beta chain. Its cognate antigen has yet to be identified. The cohort was made up of roughly 670 healthy bone marrow donors. All cohort members were sampled while nominally healthy, although unrecorded immune exposures were likely present. The donor tested CMV seronegative and was one of the 352 seronegative cohort members. Every donor gave a peripheral blood sample, and the peripheral blood mononuclear cells from that sample were used for TCR beta sequencing. Genomic DNA was extracted from the blood cell samples with the Qiagen DNeasy Blood Extraction Kit. The library was built by means of the immunoSEQ multiplex PCR assay. For the multiplex PCR, a mixture combining 60 forward primers for TCR Vbeta segments and 13 reverse primers for TCR Jbeta segments was used. The CDR3 region of rearranged TCR beta genes was amplified from genomic DNA by a multiplex PCR assay. The amplified TCR beta libraries were sequenced on the Illumina HiSeq System as 87-base-pair reads. The paper's data handling went like this. A later analysis counted some 74 million unique TCR beta chains across the 666 repertoires, and some 12 million of these chains were shared by at least two donors. Raw reads were error-corrected and collapsed into unique sequences with a nearest-neighbor algorithm that merged closely related sequences to remove PCR and sequencing errors. To assign V, D and J gene segments, CDR3 sequences were aligned to IMGT reference sequences. For a sequence to be retained, a match of at least six nucleotides was required to both a V gene segment and a J gene segment. A rearrangement was called productive if the CDR3 had no stop codons and remained in frame with V and J, and every other rearrangement was called non-productive. CDR3 was defined according to IMGT convention as the region running from the second conserved V-encoded cysteine to the conserved J-encoded phenylalanine. The earlier analysis of about 590 of the donors excluded sequences that lacked an unambiguous match to a single V gene segment. In an earlier analysis of approximately 610 of the donors, V segments were called functional above 56.7% productive rearrangements and were called segregating when the between-donor standard deviation exceeded 5%. A statistical classification framework was built for diagnosing cytomegalovirus status from the catalog of TCR beta chain sequences. In a later analysis, V and J genes were assigned by comparing TCR nucleotide sequences against IMGT/GENE-DB human TR gene sequences. The TCRdist pipeline was used in a later analysis to assign CDR3 sequences and most-parsimonious VDJ recombination scenarios. A later analysis defined each TCR beta chain by its CDR3 amino acid sequence plus V-gene family, and excluded reads lacking a unique V-gene family. A later analysis removed 550 to 700 highly shared, low-generation-probability nucleotide sequences to deal with suspected cross-contamination and a sequencing artifact. In a later analysis, a clonal expansion index for each public chain was calculated from normalized within-repertoire ranks of inferred template counts. A later analysis computed generation probabilities with a VDJ recombination model fitted to out-of-frame rearrangements, and checked the results against IGoR. Hypergeometric tests were used in a later analysis to score TCR-TCR, TCR-HLA and TCR-CMV co-occurrence, with a repertoire-size bias correction applied to the TCR pairs. False discovery rates were estimated in a later analysis by permuting HLA or CMV assignments 20 times. In a later analysis, co-occurring TCRs were grouped using DBSCAN, with TCRdist sequence similarity added in when clustering inside HLA-allele-positive subsets. Repertoires with fewer than 30,000 or more than 120,000 public chains, plus five repertoires with anomalous nucleotide sharing, were excluded from co-occurrence clustering. TCRdb carries this immuneACCESS record with in-frame sequences only. Its versions omit some clonotypes, under half of them owing to an unresolved V gene in the studies checked, with the rest unexplained. That table furnishes V, J and clone size, whereas the DNA furnished D and trimming. The table held for this sample gives approximately 45,000 clones. Of the sample, roughly a sixth falls within the top ten clones.

From the germline V gene (reference sequence), CDR1 is LNHNV and CDR2 is YYDKDF. V and J are trimmed by 2 bases and 7 bases, and the gene matches miss 9 bases of the junction. Including cysteine and phenylalanine, the CDR3 has 15 amino acids. Just CDR3 DNA is preserved here, 45 bases in frame from base 1. This sample is part of a study of cytomegalovirus exposure and HLA in healthy donors (dated by TCRdb to 2015 to 2018). As for the study more broadly: An earlier analysis of fewer than 750 of the donors reported 250 to 350 Gb of sequence data and roughly 120 million unique TCR beta sequences obtained from roughly 170 million T cells. Of the roughly 430 genotyped donors, about 80% fell in the genetic ancestry cluster associated with self-reported Caucasian donors. Donor age, sex, ethnicity and CMV serostatus were collected together with the repertoire data. Among about 370 genotyped donors of the cohort, an average of around 250,000 unique TCR beta nucleotide sequences was sequenced per donor, of which about 18% were non-productive. The study profiled the T cell repertoires of some 610 subjects by immunosequencing and related them to cytomegalovirus serostatus. A separate validation cohort of roughly 130 different subjects was used in addition to the 666-subject first cohort. In a later genetic analysis, genome-wide SNP genotypes for 398 of the 666 donors were used, and that subset was treated as a discovery cohort. An earlier analysis of around 640 of the donors used high-throughput TCR beta sequencing to judge whether each TCR beta V gene segment behaved as functional or pseudogenic. To study patterns of TCR occurrence, a later analysis re-analyzed previously published TCR beta repertoires from hundreds of donors and added high-resolution HLA genotyping. Roughly 300 gigabases of sequencing data and approximately 91 million unique TCR sequences made up an early release that covered 500 to 700 HLA-typed donors. Every repertoire in the discovery cohort had been generated on one and the same sequencing platform. Rather than using new phenotypic data, the later analysis identified candidate immune exposures from TCR beta sequences and from how often those sequences occurred across donors. The study aimed to test whether cataloging public T cell receptors could reveal signatures of past pathogen exposure. Typing coverage differed by locus: A, B, C, DRB1 and DQB1 were typed in roughly 620-630 donors, DQA1 in around 500, DPA1 in 600 to 610, and DPB1 in 400 to 490. Class I and class II HLA loci were covered by the typing at four-digit resolution. To predict cytomegalovirus infection status, the study combined high-throughput TCR immunosequencing, statistical association of individual TCRs with disease status, and machine learning. Roughly five DR-DQ haplotypes were handled as single units for association and clustering, since linkage in the cohort was strong. Study-wide conclusions, independent of this receptor: Presence/absence analyses assumed roughly uniform sequencing depth across donors, an assumption that may not hold. Roughly 17 rarely observed V segments, including chromosome 9 orphons, were excluded from the earlier analysis of 550 to 700 of the donors because counts were too low. In this cohort, only TCR beta chains were sequenced, and detectable features were limited by the absence of alpha or paired-chain data. Cytomegalovirus status was reported to be diagnosed by the classifier with high specificity and sensitivity in both the original and validation cohorts. The study listed 150 to 200 TCR beta chains as associated with cytomegalovirus. In a later analysis, TCR association rates were found to vary across HLA loci, with the most associated TCRs seen for DRB1 alleles and the fewest for HLA-C alleles. According to a later analysis, parvovirus B19, influenza, CMV and Epstein-Barr virus appeared linked to several top co-occurrence clusters. A later analysis associated around 16,000 TCR beta sequences with specific HLA alleles at a false discovery rate of 0.05. Linkage disequilibrium might explain the correlated functional status among segregating V segments, but an unknown experimental factor could not be ruled out. When HLA alleles, especially DR and DQ, strongly co-occurred, TCR associations were difficult to assign to individual alleles. In vitro tests confirmed that a few of the cytomegalovirus-associated TCR beta chains recognize cytomegalovirus antigens. An association between a missense DCLRE1C variant and V-gene and J-gene trimming of TCR beta chains was found in a later genetic analysis and replicated in an independent cohort. Compared with equally common non-associated chains, HLA-associated TCR beta chains in a later analysis were more clonally expanded and had lower generation probabilities. Most TCR sequences were observed very rarely across donors, whereas some public TCRs were present in many individuals. CMV serostatus was the only immune exposure information available for the cohort. Because HLA typing was unavailable for some donors at each locus, only the typed subset was used in association tests. In a later genetic analysis, fewer N-insertions in productive TCRs were reported among donors in an Asian-associated ancestry cluster than the approximately 710-donor mean. Some IMGT-functional V segments, including TRBV6-2 and TRBV6-3, could not be told apart with the 87-base-pair reads, so those segments were excluded. Most CMV-associated TCR beta chains appeared to be HLA-restricted in a later analysis, and the HLA associations seemed to be driven largely by CMV exposure. It was suggested by the authors that the approach could potentially be generalized to other disease states and immunological phenotypes. A group of highly shared sequence variants was considered likely to be a technical artifact of the sequencing pipeline. In an earlier analysis of some 550 of the donors, most TCR beta V segments were observed in productive rearrangements about 90% or about 30% of the time, broadly matching IMGT annotations. A further reported finding was that TCR beta sequences accurately predicted the HLA-A and HLA-B alleles for most subjects in the first cohort.

The TCR sequence derives from a male donor in good health and CMV-seronegative. Recombination joined TRBV15 with TRBJ2-7, and TRBD1 aligns with 9 junction nucleotides. Material: PBMCs. The DNA is TGTGCCACCAGCAGACCCCGGGACAGGGTCGATGAGCAGTACTTC. Its protein reads: CATSRPRDRVDEQYF.